A single sample gave rise to the 15 T cell receptor beta chains below, sequenced in a study of T cell repertoires in cytomegalovirus infection. TCRdb called the reads again in MiXCR, with one record for every CDR3 protein. The sample records about 890,000 distinct CDR3 sequences, approximately 31% being singletons. No cognate antigen is known for these TCRs. The sample consisted of cultured CD8+ T cells from PBMCs, taken from culture after CMV antigen stimulation. Every receptor here comes from a human donor in good health (CMV status not recorded). Some clones in this sample may be carry-over from other donors' samples.

To note about this clonotype: This sequence may be a read error, since a much larger clone differs from it by one base. The rearrangement uses TRBV7-8 and TRBJ2-3; TRBD1 is a possible D gene (5 bases). The CDR3 runs 14 residues. Germline V gives CDR1 SGHVS, CDR2 FQNEAQ. CDR3 in DNA: TGTGTCAGCAGCAACGACAGATACACAGATACGCAGTATTTT. It is translated as CVSSNDRYTDTQYF.

J is TRBJ2-7 and V is TRBV6-6, with 16 positions matching TRBD2. The CDR3 runs to 15 residues. With V trimmed by 8 bases and J by 6 bases, 7 bases remained unmatched. The germline CDR1 and CDR2 sequences are MNHNY and SVGAGI (reference sequence). CDR3: CASLGTSGGAIEQYF. CDR3 in DNA: TGTGCCAGCCTTGGGACTAGCGGGGGGGCAATCGAGCAGTACTTC.

The chain links TRBV2 to TRBJ1-5, with D maybe TRBD1 (5 bases). The V gene's germline CDR1 is SNHLY and CDR2 FYNNEI. The CDR3 has 13 amino acids. Between the trimmed V and J ends, which lost 1 base and 4 bases, there was a span of 5 bases. In DNA form, the CDR3 reads TGTGCCAGCAGTGAAGAGGGGAATCAGCCCCAGCATTTT. It specifies CASSEEGNQPQHF.

The genes are TRBV7-9 and TRBJ2-7; 9 positions match TRBD1. The CDR3 extends over 14 amino acids. From germline, CDR1 is SEHNR and CDR2 FQNEAQ (reference sequence). Trimming took 4 bases from V and 5 from J; bases not matched to a gene: 6. The CDR3 region is CASSSGTGFHEQYF. In DNA, the CDR3 is TGTGCCAGCAGCTCCGGGACAGGGTTCCACGAGCAGTACTTC.

This clonotype has just a few counts. This chain connects TRBV7-2 to TRBJ1-6, with TRBD1 matching over 9 bases. Trimming removed 5 bases from V and 9 bases from J; junction bases left unmatched: 5. This CDR3 contains 14 residues. CDR1 is SGHTA, CDR2 FQGNSA, per germline. The chain's CDR3 is CASSQLTGGSPLHF. The CDR3, as DNA: TGTGCCAGCAGCCAGTTGACAGGGGGTTCACCCCTCCACTTT.

This rearrangement joins TRBV13 to TRBJ2-1; 11 bases fit TRBD2. Trimming cost V 3 bases and J 3 bases; bases outside gene matches: 13. This CDR3 has 19 amino acids. Germline assignment: CDR1 PRHDT and CDR2 FYEKMQ (reference sequence). This CDR3 reads CASSLEGKSGTSGYNEQFF. The CDR3 DNA is TGTGCCAGCAGCTTGGAGGGGAAGTCAGGGACTAGCGGCTACAATGAGCAGTTCTTC.

The chain employs TRBV7-8 and TRBJ2-7; maybe TRBD2 (6 bases). The germline V gene encodes CDR1 SGHVS and CDR2 FQNEAQ. V gave up 4 bases and J gave up 4 bases, with 17 bases separating them. This CDR3 is 15 amino acids long. The CDR3: CASSSPTRALYEQYF. The CDR3 DNA sequence: TGTGCCAGCAGCTCTCCGACTAGGGCCCTTTACGAGCAGTACTTC.

This clonotype came up a few times. This sequence joins TRBV11-3 and TRBJ2-1; tentatively, D is TRBD1 (6 bases). Trimming took off 5 bases at V and 8 bases at J, with 19 bases between the two ends. The V gene's germline CDR1 is SGHNT and CDR2 YENEEA. The CDR3 has 15 residues. CDR3 bases: TGTGCCAGCAGCGTCGGGACAAGATCAAGAGATGAGCAGTTCTTC. Amino acid sequence: CASSVGTRSRDEQFF.

This clonotype has just a few counts. The V and J genes are TRBV6-5 and TRBJ2-1; D possibly corresponds to TRBD2 (5 bases). Germline V gene sequence: CDR1 MNHEY, CDR2 SVGAGI. CDR3 size: 15 residues. V was cut by 4 bases and J by 10 bases, with 20 bases left in between. CDR3 protein: CASSSLVRFKEEQFF. For the CDR3, the DNA is TGTGCCAGCAGTTCACTAGTGAGGTTTAAGGAAGAGCAGTTCTTC.

Details on this clonotype: It may be a read error: a sequence one base away is much more abundant. The chain links TRBV19 to TRBJ2-1, with 8 bases identical to TRBD2. CDR3 size: 15 residues. Germline lookup yields CDR1 LNHDA and CDR2 SQIVND (reference sequence). The CDR3, as DNA: TGTGTCAGTAGTCGGCGCGGGGGGACCTACAATGAGCAGTTCTTC. Protein: CVSSRRGGTYNEQFF.

The rearrangement uses TRBV18 and TRBJ1-5, with TRBD1 identical over 9 bases. Germline V gene data show CDR1 as KGHSH and CDR2 as LQKENI. CDR3 length: 17 amino acids. The trim removed 1 base at V and 1 base at J, leaving 5 bases unmatched. CDR3 nucleotides: TGTGCCAGCTCACCACGCGGGACAGGGAGAAGCAATCAGCCCCAGCATTTT. Its translation: CASSPRGTGRSNQPQHF.

J is TRBJ2-2 and V is TRBV4-1, with 10 nucleotides matching TRBD2. Losses at the gene ends were 0 bases for V and 6 bases for J; bases not matched to a gene: 4. The CDR3 is 16 amino acids. Germline V CDR1 and CDR2: MGHRA, YSYEKL. In DNA, the CDR3 is TGCGCCAGCAGCCAAGAGGCAGCGGGGGGGCCCGGGGAGCTGTTTTTT. Translated: CASSQEAAGGPGELFF.

This clonotype was found a few times. J is TRBJ2-6 and V is TRBV27, with D unclear. This CDR3 spans 14 amino acids. Trimming pared 2 bases from V and 1 base from J, leaving 3 bases between. CDR1 and CDR2 from the germline V gene are MNHEY and SMNVEV (reference sequence). CDR3 DNA: TGTGCCAGCAGTTTAATGTCTGGGGCCAACGTCCTGACTTTC. Amino acids: CASSLMSGANVLTF.

V and J are TRBV6-2 or TRBV6-3 and TRBJ1-1; D might be TRBD1 (5 bases). Looked up from germline, CDR1 is MNHEY and CDR2 is SVGEGT. CDR3 size: 17 residues. V gave up 0 bases and J gave up 0 bases, with 14 bases separating them. CDR3 sequence (DNA): TGTGCCAGCAGTTACTCGGGTTCGTTGGGACTGAACACTGAAGCTTTCTTT. It encodes CASSYSGSLGLNTEAFF.

This clonotype has a handful of counts. This rearrangement joins TRBV27 to TRBJ1-2; D unclear. Trimming stripped 1 base from V and 6 bases from J, with 24 bases between. The CDR3 is made up of 18 amino acids. Germline loops: CDR1 MNHEY, CDR2 SMNVEV (reference sequence). The CDR3 DNA reads TGTGCCAGCAGTTTATTGGCAGGCCGCGGTTCCCCGGGAAATGGCTACACCTTC. This sequence encodes CASSLLAGRGSPGNGYTF.